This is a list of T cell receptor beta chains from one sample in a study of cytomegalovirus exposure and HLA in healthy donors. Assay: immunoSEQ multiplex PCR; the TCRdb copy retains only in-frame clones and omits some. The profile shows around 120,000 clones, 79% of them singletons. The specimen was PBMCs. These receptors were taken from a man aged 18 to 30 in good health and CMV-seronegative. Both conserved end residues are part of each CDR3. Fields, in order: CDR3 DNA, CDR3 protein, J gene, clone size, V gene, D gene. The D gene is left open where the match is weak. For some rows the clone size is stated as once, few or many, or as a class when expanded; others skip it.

TGTGCCAGCAGCCAAGACCATGCGGGACAGTACAATGAGCAGTTCTTC	CASSQDHAGQYNEQFF	TRBJ2-1	.	TRBV4-2	.
TGCAGCGTTTATGACAGACCTCGGCCCCAGCATTTT	CSVYDRPRPQHF	TRBJ1-5	few	TRBV29-1	.
TGTGCCAGTAGGCGGGACAGTTACTATGGCTACACCTTC	CASRRDSYYGYTF	TRBJ1-2	.	TRBV19	TRBD1
TGTGCCAGCAGCGAAAACAGGGGGGCCTACGAGCAGTACTTC	CASSENRGAYEQYF	TRBJ2-7	.	TRBV6-5	TRBD1
TGCAGCGTTGAAGGAGGCAGGGGGCTCACCGGGGAGCTGTTTTTT	CSVEGGRGLTGELFF	TRBJ2-2	once	TRBV29-1	TRBD1
TGTGCCAGCAGTTTACTCGGGAGCTCCTACGAGCAGTACTTC	CASSLLGSSYEQYF	TRBJ2-7	few	TRBV6-5	.
TGTGCCAGCAGAAAAAGACAGGGGGACTATGGCTACACCTTC	CASRKRQGDYGYTF	TRBJ1-2	.	TRBV6-6	TRBD1
TGTGCCAGCAGTCAGCGGGAGGTAGCCCCCGGGGAGCTGTTTTTT	CASSQREVAPGELFF	TRBJ2-2	few	TRBV2	TRBD2
TGTGCCAGCAGCTTGCTTGGGGGAGGAAGCCCCTACGAGCAGTACTTC	CASSLLGGGSPYEQYF	TRBJ2-7	once	TRBV5-5	.
TGTGCCAGCAGCTTATCAGGGGGCGATGAGACCCAGTACTTC	CASSLSGGDETQYF	TRBJ2-5	.	TRBV7-9	TRBD1
TGTGCCAGCAGGACTCAGGATACCCCGCGGGATGGCTACACCTTC	CASRTQDTPRDGYTF	TRBJ1-2	.	TRBV28	.